The TCR beta chain under discussion was sequenced for a study of T-cell memory formation after mild COVID-19. Study findings and constraints: Contracting CD8+ clones were enriched in EMRA, CD4+ mainly in CM and EM. Pre-infection memory already had some responding clones, implying cross-reactive memory joined.

Unmatched junction bases numbered 2, after V lost 5 bases and J lost 2 bases. Germline V lookup: CDR1 KGHDR, CDR2 SFDVKD. The CDR3 is made up of 14 amino acids. With respect to this clonotype: Its antigen is unknown.

TCRdb re-derived calls from the 5' RACE reads in MiXCR, one entry per CDR3 protein. The sample lists some 40,000 distinct CDR3 sequences; 6% to 6.5% were seen once. The gene calls are TRBV24-1 and TRBJ2-3; 8 bases match TRBD1. This receptor was taken from an adult who had mild COVID-19 (a few samples of this study predate the infection). Cell type and time point are not known. Material: PBMCs or a T cell subset sorted from them (not recorded which). The CDR3 region has the DNA TGTGCCACCAGTGGACAGGGGATCACAGATACGCAGTATTTT. Protein sequence: CATSGQGITDTQYF.